A selection of T cell receptor beta chains follows, all from one sample in a study of human T cells and chemical hapten exposure. TCRdb used MiXCR to reprocess the 5' RACE reads, holding one entry per CDR3 protein. Of approximately 110,000 distinct CDR3 sequences listed, approximately 20% were seen once; the top ten hold approximately 2.6%. The source of these receptors is a human donor in good health. Both conserved end residues are part of each CDR3. The D gene is left open where the match is weak. Clone size is given for some rows only: seen once, a few or many times, or a class if the clone is expanded.

abundance | j_gene | v_gene | d_gene | CDR3nt | CDR3aa
- | TRBJ2-2 | TRBV18 | - | TGTGCCAGCTCCTTCGACACCGGGGAGCTGTTTTTT | CASSFDTGELFF
- | TRBJ2-5 | TRBV12-3/TRBV12-4 | - | TGTGCCAGCAGTTTAGGCGGACTCCAAGAGACCCAGTACTTC | CASSLGGLQETQYF
few | TRBJ2-7 | TRBV6-5 | - | TGTGCCAGCAGTTACTTGGAAGCCTCCGAGCAGTACTTC | CASSYLEASEQYF
- | TRBJ2-7 | TRBV2 | - | TGTGCCAGCAGAGGAGGGCCCTCCTACGAGCAGTACTTC | CASRGGPSYEQYF
few | TRBJ2-7 | TRBV7-2 | TRBD2 | TGTGCCAGCAGCTTAGGACTAGCGTACTCCTACGAGCAGTACTTC | CASSLGLAYSYEQYF
- | TRBJ1-4 | TRBV3-1 | TRBD1 | TGTGCCAGCAGCCAGTCGAGGACAGGGGTGAATGAAAAACTGTTTTTT | CASSQSRTGVNEKLFF
few | TRBJ1-2 | TRBV11-2 | - | TGTGCCACCTCCGGTGGGGCCCGCTATGGCTACACCTTC | CATSGGARYGYTF
few | TRBJ1-5 | TRBV6-1 | - | TGTGCCAGCATGACAGGCAATAGCAATCAGCCCCAGCATTTT | CASMTGNSNQPQHF
- | TRBJ2-7 | TRBV12-3/TRBV12-4 | - | TGTGCCAGCAGTTTCTCACAGGTTGGCGAGCAGTACTTC | CASSFSQVGEQYF
few | TRBJ2-5 | TRBV6-5 | - | TGTGCCAGCAGTACATCCGTCGGGGAGGAAGAGACCCAGTACTTC | CASSTSVGEEETQYF
many | TRBJ1-1 | TRBV29-1 | - | TGCAGCGCGAACCACAGGGAAAGAGGGGAAGCTTTCTTT | CSANHRERGEAFF
few | TRBJ2-3 | TRBV18 | - | TGTGCCAGCTCACCAAATCTAGGAAGGACAGATACGCAGTATTTT | CASSPNLGRTDTQYF
few | TRBJ1-1 | TRBV2 | - | TGTGCCAGCAACGGACCATTCGACACTGAAGCTTTCTTT | CASNGPFDTEAFF
few | TRBJ1-4 | TRBV29-1 | TRBD1 | TGCAGCGTTGCCGCCAGGGGGCTAACTAATGAAAAACTGTTTTTT | CSVAARGLTNEKLFF
few | TRBJ2-7 | TRBV28 | TRBD2 | TGTGCCAGCAGTTTCGTCGGGAGGGACGAGCAGTACTTC | CASSFVGRDEQYF
- | TRBJ1-1 | TRBV6-5 | TRBD1 | TGTGCCAGCAGCCCGACAGGGGGCTCTGGGTTTGAAGCTTTCTTT | CASSPTGGSGFEAFF
- | TRBJ2-3 | TRBV28 | - | TGTGCCAGCAGCCCTCCAGGGGCGGCCACAGATACGCAGTATTTT | CASSPPGAATDTQYF
many | TRBJ1-1 | TRBV6-6 | - | TGTGCCAGCAGTTACTCCGTGGGACGCCGGAACACTGAAGCTTTCTTT | CASSYSVGRRNTEAFF
- | TRBJ2-5 | TRBV5-4 | TRBD2 | TGTGCCAGCAGCTTGGGCGGGAGGGCCACGGAGACCCAGTACTTC | CASSLGGRATETQYF